One and the same sample provided the 30 T cell receptor beta chains below, sequenced in a study of identical twins. TCRdb re-called the 5' RACE reads through MiXCR, storing one row per CDR3 protein. The table lists 1.5 million or so distinct CDR3 sequences, about 30% of them singletons. Sequencing used cord blood. The receptors come from a newborn girl in good health.

The genes are TRBV7-2 and TRBJ2-2, with no clear D. The V end lost 3 bases, the J end lost 4 bases, and 9 bases lay between the germline ends. CDR3 length equals 14 residues. Germline V CDR1 and CDR2: SGHTA, FQGNSA. The CDR3 here is CASSFFPTTGELFF. The CDR3 DNA is TGTGCCAGCAGCTTTTTCCCCACCACCGGGGAGCTGTTTTTT.

The chain couples TRBV28 to TRBJ2-1, with 9 bases identical to TRBD2. This CDR3 contains 14 residues. Germline CDR1 and CDR2: MDHEN and SYDVKM. V trimming: 10 bases; J trimming: 0 bases; junction bases outside the gene matches: 4. The CDR3 loop is CATDSGSSYNEQFF. The CDR3 DNA reads TGTGCCACTGATAGCGGGAGCTCCTACAATGAGCAGTTCTTC.

In this sample, this clonotype turned up once. The junction departs from the called germline gene at one end, perhaps through a read error. The rearrangement joins TRBV28 to TRBJ2-7; no clear D. This CDR3 has 14 residues. Germline V gives CDR1 MDHEN, CDR2 SYDVKM. This CDR3 reads CASGPPYSSHEQYF. The CDR3 DNA is TGTGCCAGCGGTCCGCCCTACAGCTCCCACGAGCAGTACTTC.

V gene TRBV2 combines with J gene TRBJ1-2; 7 positions agree with TRBD1. In germline, CDR1 is SNHLY, CDR2 FYNNEI. Losses at the gene ends were 4 bases for V and 8 bases for J; bases not matched to a gene: 7. The CDR3 runs to 13 residues. The CDR3 loop reads CASSVGGGNGYTF. The DNA of the CDR3 is TGTGCCAGCAGTGTTGGAGGGGGCAACGGCTACACCTTC.

The genes are TRBV2 and TRBJ2-1; D is possibly TRBD2 (6 bases). The J call may be mistaken, given a closer DNA end match to TRBJ2-7. Germline CDR1 reads SNHLY; CDR2 reads FYNNEI. The CDR3 spans 16 residues. The DNA for the CDR3 is TGTGCCAGCAGTGGCCTCGGCGGGGTCTCCTACAATGAGCAGTACTTC. It translates to CASSGLGGVSYNEQYF.

This clonotype was picked up a small number of times. DNA for the CDR3: TGTGCCAGCAGACGAACAGGCGTCACAGATACGCAGTATTTT. Its translation: CASRRTGVTDTQYF. V and J are TRBV6-1 and TRBJ2-3; D is perhaps TRBD1 (5 bases). The CDR3 has 14 amino acids. Germline V gene lookup returns CDR1 MNHNS and CDR2 SASEGT. The ends were cut back, 6 bases at V and 2 bases at J, with 12 bases in the middle.

The chain carries TRBV7-9 and TRBJ2-3; D may be TRBD2 (5 bases). V was cut by 5 bases and J by 9 bases, with 12 bases left in between. The CDR3 is 12 residues long. Germline V CDR1 and CDR2: SEHNR, FQNEAQ (reference sequence). CDR3 protein: CASSVIAKTQYF. In DNA form, the CDR3 reads TGTGCCAGCAGCGTAATAGCGAAAACGCAGTATTTT.

The chain combines TRBV4-1 with TRBJ1-4, with D perhaps TRBD1 (5 bases). Per the germline V gene, CDR1 is MGHRA and CDR2 is YSYEKL. The CDR3 runs 16 residues. Between the trimmed V and J ends, which lost 4 bases and 5 bases, there was a span of 17 bases. CDR3 nucleotide sequence: TGCGCCAGCAGCCCACAGAGTAGGGACGGCAATGAAAAACTGTTTTTT. Translation gives CASSPQSRDGNEKLFF.

The chain is built from TRBV4-2 and TRBJ1-5; the match to TRBD1 covers 7 bases. Per the germline V gene, CDR1 is LGHNA and CDR2 is YNFKEQ. The CDR3 totals 15 residues. V lost 3 bases, J lost 4 bases, and 6 bases stayed unmatched. The CDR3 is CASSHVDRENQPQHF. The CDR3 coding sequence is TGTGCCAGCAGCCATGTCGACAGGGAAAATCAGCCCCAGCATTTT.

The genes are TRBV12-3 or TRBV12-4 and TRBJ2-3; tentative D call: TRBD2 (5 bases). This CDR3 region has 14 residues. V shed 6 bases and J shed 2 bases, with 12 bases lying between them. CDR3 sequence: CASRVPGSTDTQYF. In nucleotides, the CDR3 is TGTGCCAGCAGGGTCCCGGGGTCCACAGATACGCAGTATTTT.

The chain is built from TRBV7-2 and TRBJ2-5; the D gene could be TRBD1 or TRBD2 (5 bases each). The J call is uncertain, as TRBJ2-1 better fits the DNA end. The CDR3 spans 14 residues. Germline values: CDR1 SGHTA, CDR2 FQGNSA. The CDR3 region has the DNA TGTGCCAGCAGAAATCCGGGGCCCAGGGAGACCCAGTTCTTC. It encodes CASRNPGPRETQFF.

This clonotype has just a few counts. The chain couples TRBV4-2 to TRBJ1-5; TRBD1 matches 7 bases. Trimming removed 2 bases from V and 1 base from J; junction bases left unmatched: 2. The CDR3 is 15 amino acids. Germline V gene data show CDR1 as LGHNA and CDR2 as YNFKEQ. The CDR3 DNA sequence: TGTGCCAGCAGCCAAAAGGACAGGAGCAATCAGCCCCAGCATTTT. It yields the protein CASSQKDRSNQPQHF.

There are a few counts of this clonotype. V and J are TRBV21-1 and TRBJ1-4; the table's D gene call, TRBD1, was not cross checked with the DNA. TRBV21-1 is designated a pseudogene. The CDR3 covers 15 residues. CDR3 sequence (DNA): TGTGCCAGCAGCAAAGCGCGGGACAGGGCTGAAAAACTGTTTTTT. This encodes CASSKARDRAEKLFF.

There are a few counts of this clonotype. This chain uses TRBV19 with TRBJ1-5; unclear D gene. Germline CDR1 is LNHDA and CDR2 is SQIVND (reference sequence). The V and J ends lost 5 bases and 2 bases respectively, with 13 bases between them. The CDR3 contains 15 residues. The CDR3: CASSSKGGGNQPQHF. In nucleotides, the CDR3 is TGTGCCAGTAGTTCAAAGGGTGGGGGCAATCAGCCCCAGCATTTT.

This clonotype was observed a few times. Here the CDR3 reads CASSAAGGLGTQYF. Written as DNA, the CDR3 is TGTGCCAGCAGCGCAGCGGGAGGGCTCGGTACGCAGTATTTT. V gene TRBV7-8 combines with J gene TRBJ2-3; the match to TRBD2 covers 10 bases. J gave up 8 bases and V 5 bases, and 7 bases lay outside the gene matches. Germline values: CDR1 SGHVS, CDR2 FQNEAQ. CDR3 length: 14 amino acids.

Points on this clonotype: The junction shows a germline mismatch at one end, possibly a read error. The genes are TRBV5-5 and TRBJ2-6; D possibly corresponds to TRBD1 (5 bases). Germline assignment: CDR1 SGHKS and CDR2 YYEKEE (reference sequence). This CDR3 has 16 residues. The CDR3 DNA reads as TGTGCCAGCAGCCACAGACAGCTCCCTGGGGCCAACGTCCCGACTTTC. Protein product: CASSHRQLPGANVPTF.

This clonotype was observed a handful of times. The chain carries TRBV25-1 and TRBJ2-7; TRBD2 agrees at 10 bases. Germline V lookup: CDR1 MGHDK, CDR2 SYGVNS. The CDR3 spans 14 residues. Trimming cost V 6 bases and J 6 bases; bases outside gene matches: 8. The CDR3 nucleotides read TGTGCCAGCAGCCAAGCGGGAGGGCCCAGCGAGCAGTACTTC. The encoded protein is CASSQAGGPSEQYF.

This clonotype was seen more than once but under ten times. This rearrangement joins TRBV20-1 to TRBJ2-1; 8 positions match TRBD2. The CDR3 contains 16 residues. With V trimmed by 1 base and J by 1 base, 6 bases remained unmatched. The germline V gene has CDR1 DFQATT and CDR2 SNEGSKA (reference sequence). The CDR3 protein is CSARARGGSSYNEQFF. The CDR3, as DNA: TGCAGTGCTAGAGCCCGGGGGGGCTCTTCCTACAATGAGCAGTTCTTC.

The chain has TRBV10-3 and TRBJ1-5; 8 bases align to TRBD1. V lost 4 bases and J lost 6; bases outside the gene matches: 2. Looked up from germline, CDR1 is ENHRY and CDR2 is SYGVKD. This CDR3 is built from 13 residues. This CDR3 reads CAISAGTGQPQHF. CDR3 sequence (DNA): TGTGCCATCAGTGCCGGGACAGGTCAGCCCCAGCATTTT.

The V gene is TRBV20-1, the J gene TRBJ2-5, with TRBD2 matching over 10 bases. CDR3 length equals 15 residues. Trimming removed 3 bases from V and 11 bases from J; junction bases left unmatched: 15. The germline CDR1 and CDR2 sequences are DFQATT and SNEGSKA (reference sequence). The CDR3 bases are TGCAGTGCTAGTCTACTAGCGGGGTTTGTCAATGAGCAGTACTTC. Translation gives CSASLLAGFVNEQYF.

This chain connects TRBV20-1 to TRBJ2-5; no clear D. The end of the DNA is better explained by TRBJ2-7, so the J call may be wrong. In germline, CDR1 is DFQATT, CDR2 SNEGSKA (reference sequence). This CDR3 contains 11 residues. This CDR3 reads CSASRVNEQYF. The CDR3 nucleotides read TGCAGTGCTAGTAGGGTAAACGAGCAGTACTTC.

This clonotype was seen only a few times. The rearrangement joins TRBV4-1 to TRBJ2-5; TRBD1 matches 7 bases. The CDR3 has 15 amino acids. The germline V gene has CDR1 MGHRA and CDR2 YSYEKL. V shed 0 bases, J shed 2 bases, and the junction held 3 bases outside the gene matches. CDR3 sequence: CASSQDRDSQETQYF. The DNA for the CDR3 is TGCGCCAGCAGCCAAGACCGGGACAGTCAAGAGACCCAGTACTTC.

This clonotype was seen a handful of times. The V and J genes are TRBV20-1 and TRBJ2-1, with 8 positions matching TRBD2. Germline trimming cut 6 bases from V and 5 bases from J; bases unmatched to any gene: 9. Germline CDR1 reads DFQATT; CDR2 reads SNEGSKA (reference sequence). The CDR3 has 14 amino acids. The CDR3 DNA follows: TGCAGTGCCGCGAGCGGGAGAATGAACAATGAGCAGTTCTTC. It encodes CSAASGRMNNEQFF.

This clonotype came up many times. This chain uses TRBV12-3 or TRBV12-4 with TRBJ2-1; 9 bases fit TRBD2. With 7 bases clipped from V and 3 bases from J, the junction kept 7 bases outside the gene matches. This CDR3 is 15 amino acids long. The CDR3 coding sequence is TGTGCCAGCACCCCCGTTAGCGGGGGCTACAATGAGCAGTTCTTC. Its protein is CASTPVSGGYNEQFF.

This clonotype was picked up many times. The gene calls are TRBV29-1 and TRBJ2-1, with 9 nucleotides matching TRBD2. V shed 6 bases, J shed 5 bases, and the junction held 8 bases outside the gene matches. The CDR3 is 14 amino acids. Germline V CDR1 and CDR2: SQVTM, ANQGSEA. The CDR3 DNA reads as TGCAGCGTCGCCCGACTAGCGGTAAACAATGAGCAGTTCTTC. Its protein is CSVARLAVNNEQFF.

This clonotype was recorded a few times. The chain carries TRBV20-1 and TRBJ1-5, with D perhaps TRBD1 (5 bases). V lost 2 bases and J lost 6, with 8 bases in between. CDR3 size: 12 residues. Per germline, CDR1 DFQATT and CDR2 SNEGSKA (reference sequence). The CDR3 DNA follows: TGCAGTGCTAGAATTCAGGGTCAGCCCCAGCATTTT. It is translated as CSARIQGQPQHF.

This sequence joins TRBV28 and TRBJ1-4; D is ambiguous. The CDR3 sequence is 14 residues long. Between the trimmed V and J ends, which lost 5 bases and 4 bases, there was a span of 11 bases. Germline loops: CDR1 MDHEN, CDR2 SYDVKM. This chain's CDR3 is CASSPSGVNEKLFF. DNA of the CDR3: TGTGCCAGCAGTCCTTCCGGGGTTAATGAAAAACTGTTTTTT.

The chain is built from TRBV10-2 and TRBJ2-3, with D tentatively TRBD1 (6 bases). Germline V lookup: CDR1 WSHSY, CDR2 SAAADI. The CDR3 has 15 amino acids. V lost 3 bases and J lost 1, with 11 bases in between. CDR3 sequence: CASSDWGLGTDTQYF. CDR3 bases: TGCGCCAGCAGTGATTGGGGGCTAGGCACAGATACGCAGTATTTT.

This clonotype has a handful of counts. The chain joins TRBV10-3 to TRBJ1-5, with D possibly matching TRBD1 (5 bases). Trimming took 6 bases from V and 7 from J, leaving 13 bases between them. The germline gives CDR1 ENHRY, CDR2 SYGVKD. The CDR3 totals 13 residues. Here the CDR3 reads CAISPDKGQPQHF. CDR3 sequence (DNA): TGTGCCATCAGCCCGGACAAGGGGCAGCCCCAGCATTTT.

This clonotype was picked up a small number of times. The chain couples TRBV7-8 to TRBJ2-1; the match to TRBD2 covers 13 bases. The germline V gene has CDR1 SGHVS and CDR2 FQNEAQ. J gave up 4 bases and V 2 bases, and 14 bases lay outside the gene matches. The CDR3 is made up of 20 amino acids. CDR3 in amino acids: CASSLRPGLAGEKGYNEQFF. The CDR3, as DNA: TGTGCCAGCAGCTTAAGACCAGGACTAGCGGGAGAGAAGGGGTACAATGAGCAGTTCTTC.